The clone carrying this TCR beta chain has a handful of counts. Antigen: not known. The germline gives CDR1 SQVTM, CDR2 ANQGSEA. Trimming cost V 6 bases and J 0 bases; bases outside gene matches: 8. This CDR3 contains 14 residues. This sample stems from a study of T cell responses to AZD1222 COVID-19 vaccine. Study results and caveats: Most donors were white British, females outnumbered males, and clonal diversity was possibly underestimated. When two AZD1222 doses had been given, Spike-specific TCR breadth and depth rose. Only a handful of AZD1222 recipients, several in all, had baseline seropositivity. Spike-spanning, vaccine-associated CD4 TCRs were dominant at 160-218 and 743-854.

Using immunoSEQ multiplex PCR, the repertoire was profiled, and TCRdb retains in-frame clones only, with some absent. The repertoire holds some 150,000 clones, 88% seen once, with 3% to 4% in the top ten. V is TRBV29-1 and J is TRBJ2-7; 7 nucleotides match TRBD2. The TCR sequence derives from an adult in good health. This material consisted of peripheral blood, taken on day 0 of MenACWY control vaccination. The CDR3 DNA follows: TGCAGCGTGGGAGGGTCCAGGGTCTCCTACGAGCAGTACTTC. Protein: CSVGGSRVSYEQYF.